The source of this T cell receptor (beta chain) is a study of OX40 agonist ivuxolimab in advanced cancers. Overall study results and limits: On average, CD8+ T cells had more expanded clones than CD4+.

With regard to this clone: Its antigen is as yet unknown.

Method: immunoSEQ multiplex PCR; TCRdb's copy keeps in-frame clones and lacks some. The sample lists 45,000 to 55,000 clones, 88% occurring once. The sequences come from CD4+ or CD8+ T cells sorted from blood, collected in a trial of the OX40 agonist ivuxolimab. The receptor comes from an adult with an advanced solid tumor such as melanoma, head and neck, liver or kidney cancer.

The CDR3 region is CSVGGTQGGNTEAFF. The CDR3 DNA follows: TGCAGCGTTGGGGGTACACAGGGTGGGAACACTGAAGCTTTCTTT. This chain uses TRBV29-1 with TRBJ1-1; maybe TRBD1 (6 bases). V lost 4 bases and J lost 1, with 16 bases in between. CDR1 is SQVTM and CDR2 is ANQGSEA in the germline V gene. This CDR3 comprises 15 residues.